These 6 T cell receptor beta chains were sequenced from one sample in a study of T-cell memory formation after mild COVID-19. TCRdb called the 5' RACE reads again in MiXCR, with one record for every CDR3 protein. The data contain 350,000 to 450,000 distinct CDR3 sequences, about 20% of them seen just once; the ten biggest clones take up around 9.2%. Sample: PBMCs or a T cell subset sorted from them (not recorded which). These receptors were obtained from an adult woman who had mild COVID-19 (a few samples of this study predate the infection). Cell type and time point are not known.

This clonotype was recorded a few times. V is TRBV9 and J is TRBJ1-4; D is unresolved. Trimming took 4 bases from V and 7 from J, leaving 11 bases between them. This CDR3 region has 13 residues. CDR1 SGDLS and CDR2 YYNGEE come from the germline V gene. The CDR3: CASSRMVGEKLFF. The CDR3 nucleotides are TGTGCCAGCAGCCGGATGGTCGGTGAAAAACTGTTTTTT. Looking up the rest from reference TRBV9 and TRBJ1-4 gives the full variable domain: DSGVTQTPKHLITATGQRVTLRCSPRSGDLSVYWYQQSLDQGLQFLIQYYNGEERAKGNILERFSAQQFPDLHSELNLSSLELGDSALYFCASSRMVGEKLFFGSGTQLSVL.

This clonotype was detected only a few times. V is TRBV4-1 and J is TRBJ1-6, with a weak D call TRBD1 (6 bases). The CDR3 totals 18 residues. Germline CDR1 reads MGHRA; CDR2 reads YSYEKL. V was clipped by 7 bases and J by 0 bases, with 19 bases between them. The DNA of the CDR3 is TGCGCCAGCACTCAAAGGGACATATCGAGCTCCTATAATTCACCCCTCCACTTT. This codes for CASTQRDISSSYNSPLHF.

The rearrangement links TRBV5-1 to TRBJ2-5; D is uncertain. Germline V gene sequence: CDR1 SGHRS, CDR2 YFSETQ. V was clipped by 3 bases and J by 4 bases, with 31 bases between them. The CDR3 runs 20 residues. The CDR3 sequence is CASSSWVGSSWDPTRETQYF. DNA for the CDR3: TGCGCCAGCAGCTCGTGGGTGGGTAGTTCCTGGGATCCGACAAGAGAGACCCAGTACTTC.

The V call is TRBV6-5, the J call TRBJ1-2; 7 nucleotides agree with TRBD1. The CDR3 has 13 residues. Germline V gene sequence: CDR1 MNHEY, CDR2 SVGAGI. V lost 7 bases, J lost 4 bases, and 6 bases stayed unmatched. The CDR3 DNA reads TGTGCCAGCACCAGACAGGGACGCTATGGCTACACCTTC. Amino acids: CASTRQGRYGYTF.

The rearrangement joins TRBV4-1 to TRBJ1-2; D is undetermined. The germline gives CDR1 MGHRA, CDR2 YSYEKL. Between the trimmed V and J ends, which lost 0 bases and 7 bases, there was a span of 9 bases. The CDR3 has 13 residues. CDR3 in DNA: TGCGCCAGCAGCCAAGATGGGGTGGGTGGCTACACCTTC. It encodes CASSQDGVGGYTF.

This chain uses TRBV7-2 with TRBJ2-1; 14 bases agree with TRBD2. CDR3 size: 16 residues. V gave up 1 base and J gave up 10 bases; unmatched junction bases: 6. The germline V gene has CDR1 SGHTA and CDR2 FQGNSA. The CDR3 is CASSLEGTSGGREQFF. CDR3 DNA sequence: TGTGCCAGCAGCTTAGAGGGGACTAGCGGGGGTCGGGAGCAGTTCTTC.